A selection of T cell receptor beta chains follows, all from one sample in a study of shared clonotypes between healthy human individuals. Clones were sequenced by immunoSEQ multiplex PCR, and TCRdb holds only the in-frame ones, with some missing. The repertoire includes millions of clones, around nine tenths of them detected once, and roughly 0.13% sits in the top ten. The sequencing input was naive CD4+ T cells sorted from blood. The receptor set was obtained from a man aged 18 to 30 in good health. The CDR3 runs from the conserved cysteine through the conserved F or W. Fields, in order: D gene, clone size, J gene, V gene, CDR3 protein, CDR3 DNA. The D gene is left open where the match is weak. Clone size is stated in some rows and not others, as once, few, many or a class when expanded.

- - TRBJ1-5 TRBV5-1 CASSPALTGLGANQPQHF TGCGCCAGCAGCCCCGCCCTAACAGGGTTAGGTGCCAATCAGCCCCAGCATTTT
- - TRBJ2-5 TRBV18 CASSAGLQETQYF TGTGCCAGCTCAGCAGGGCTCCAAGAGACCCAGTACTTC
- - TRBJ1-1 TRBV27 CASSSYSVGEAFF TGTGCCAGCAGTTCGTACAGCGTTGGCGAAGCTTTCTTT
TRBD1 - TRBJ2-7 TRBV5-1 CASSLEGGNEQYF TGCGCCAGCAGCTTGGAAGGGGGCAACGAGCAGTACTTC
- - TRBJ1-1 TRBV19 CASSIAGTKGTEAFF TGTGCCAGTAGTATAGCCGGGACAAAAGGCACTGAAGCTTTCTTT
- - TRBJ1-2 TRBV19 CASSDTGTRNYGYTF TGTGCCAGTAGTGATACGGGAACGAGAAATTATGGCTACACCTTC
- - TRBJ1-1 TRBV28 CASSPPGPPLNTEAFF TGTGCCAGCAGTCCGCCGGGACCGCCCCTGAACACTGAAGCTTTCTTT
- - TRBJ2-2 TRBV5-4 CASSLGGGMGTGELFF TGTGCCAGCAGCTTGGGTGGCGGGATGGGGACCGGGGAGTTGTTTTTT
- - TRBJ2-1 TRBV7-9 CASSPNLVGSNEQFF TGTGCCAGCAGTCCAAACCTAGTTGGTAGCAATGAGCAGTTCTTC
- - TRBJ1-6 TRBV9 CASSAKAGGSSYNSPLHF TGTGCCAGCAGCGCCAAAGCGGGGGGGAGCTCCTATAATTCACCCCTCCACTTT
- - TRBJ2-5 TRBV10-3 CAISDGPQETQYF TGTGCCATCAGTGACGGTCCCCAAGAGACCCAGTACTTC
- - TRBJ1-2 TRBV6-1 CASSIWDGNGYTF TGTGCCAGCAGTATTTGGGACGGTAATGGCTACACCTTC
- - TRBJ2-2 TRBV19 CASSITANTGELFF TGTGCCAGTAGTATCACAGCCAACACCGGGGAGCTGTTTTTT
TRBD2 - TRBJ2-7 TRBV6-1 CASSELKGLAGEEQYF TGTGCCAGCAGTGAATTAAAGGGACTAGCGGGGGAAGAGCAGTACTTC
TRBD2 - TRBJ2-3 TRBV6-5 CASSRLAGGTDTQYF TGTGCCAGCAGTCGGCTAGCGGGAGGAACAGATACGCAGTATTTT
TRBD1 - TRBJ1-6 TRBV4-1 CASSQGTGPGNSPLHF TGCGCCAGCAGCCAAGGGACAGGGCCGGGTAATTCACCCCTCCACTTT
TRBD2 - TRBJ2-1 TRBV10-2 CASNDGLAGDNEQFF TGCGCCAGCAACGACGGACTAGCGGGTGACAATGAGCAGTTCTTC
TRBD2 - TRBJ2-7 TRBV18 CASSPGLAGEEQYF TGTGCCAGCTCACCAGGTCTAGCGGGAGAGGAGCAGTACTTC
- - TRBJ1-4 TRBV1 CTSSRTGQVKREKLFF TGCACCAGCAGCCGGACAGGGCAAGTTAAGAGGGAAAAACTGTTTTTT
TRBD1 once TRBJ1-2 TRBV18 CASSPVTGDSGYTF TGTGCCAGCTCACCAGTGACAGGGGATAGTGGCTACACCTTC
TRBD1 - TRBJ2-5 TRBV11-3 CASSLDGTGSETQYF TGTGCCAGCAGCTTAGACGGGACAGGGAGCGAGACCCAGTACTTC
TRBD1 - TRBJ1-2 TRBV7-8 CASSFTGTGNYGYTF TGTGCCAGCAGCTTTACCGGGACAGGGAACTATGGCTACACCTTC
- once TRBJ2-3 TRBV7-9 CASRQVTAADTQYF TGTGCCAGCAGGCAGGTAACGGCGGCGGATACGCAGTATTTT
- - TRBJ2-7 TRBV18 CASSPPGRSYEQYF TGTGCCAGCTCACCACCGGGGCGCTCCTACGAGCAGTACTTC
TRBD1 - TRBJ1-1 TRBV30 CAGGTADTEAFF TGTGCCGGGGGGACAGCGGACACTGAAGCTTTCTTT
TRBD1 - TRBJ2-5 TRBV2 CASSEEQGVTQYF TGTGCCAGCAGTGAAGAACAGGGGGTTACCCAGTACTTC
TRBD1 - TRBJ2-7 TRBV28 CASSPGGEQYF TGTGCCAGCAGTCCAGGGGGCGAGCAGTACTTC
- - TRBJ2-4 TRBV6-1 CASSVPDLAKNIQYF TGTGCCAGCAGTGTGCCGGACCTAGCCAAAAACATTCAGTACTTC
- - TRBJ2-2 TRBV30 CAWSVQDTLRTGELFF TGTGCCTGGAGTGTCCAGGACACCCTTCGAACCGGGGAGCTGTTTTTT
- once TRBJ2-3 TRBV7-2 CASSYTRVIDTQYF TGTGCCAGCAGCTACACGAGAGTCATAGATACGCAGTATTTT
- - TRBJ2-7 TRBV7-8 CASSLGGGKLTYEQYF TGTGCCAGCAGCTTAGGGGGCGGAAAGCTCACCTACGAGCAGTACTTC
TRBD2 - TRBJ2-7 TRBV19 CASSIDASGSSYEQYF TGTGCCAGTAGTATAGATGCTAGCGGGAGCTCCTACGAGCAGTACTTC
- - TRBJ1-2 TRBV7-2 CASSPYRVGQGLYYGYTF TGTGCCAGCAGCCCATATCGGGTCGGTCAGGGTCTCTACTATGGCTACACCTTC
TRBD2 - TRBJ2-7 TRBV30 CAWSVGGREGYEQYF TGTGCCTGGAGTGTGGGTGGCCGGGAGGGTTACGAGCAGTACTTC
TRBD1 - TRBJ1-6 TRBV27 CASSVGSGGNSPLHF TGTGCCAGCAGTGTTGGGTCAGGGGGTAATTCACCCCTCCACTTT
TRBD1 - TRBJ2-2 TRBV27 CASSLLGTGRPGELFF TGTGCCAGCAGTTTGCTGGGGACAGGGAGGCCCGGGGAGCTGTTTTTT
- - TRBJ2-5 TRBV4-1 CASSQGPGGLKETQYF TGCGCCAGCAGCCAAGGCCCCGGGGGATTAAAGGAGACCCAGTACTTC
- - TRBJ2-3 TRBV19 CASSIGRAIDTQYF TGTGCCAGTAGTATCGGTCGAGCCATAGATACGCAGTATTTT
TRBD2 - TRBJ2-3 TRBV2 CASSDGWRGLASSTDTQYF TGTGCCAGCAGTGATGGCTGGAGGGGACTAGCGTCTTCCACAGATACGCAGTATTTT
- - TRBJ2-2 TRBV6-5 CASSYSLASYTGELFF TGTGCCAGCAGTTACTCGCTCGCAAGCTACACCGGGGAGCTGTTTTTT
- - TRBJ1-5 TRBV6-1 CASSEAQGNQPQHF TGTGCCAGCAGTGAAGCCCAGGGCAATCAGCCCCAGCATTTT